This T cell receptor (beta chain) was sequenced in a study of vaccination and CD4 T cells after COVID-19. As to this clonotype: Its antigen is not known.

Trimming removed 2 bases from V and 4 bases from J, with 9 bases in between. This CDR3 has 13 residues. Germline CDR1 and CDR2: SGHNT and YYREEE (reference sequence). The Oncomine TCR Beta short-read assay sequenced DNA from cultured CD4+ T cells. TCRdb re-derived calls from the PCR reads in MiXCR, one entry per CDR3 protein. The table records approximately 27,000 distinct CDR3 sequences, 36% of them present only once. This sample's time point: late sampling 161 to 241 days after vaccination in three convalescent patients. Documented treatment: roughly 10-day PBMC culture with coronavirus spike peptide pools or control peptides (ViraFEST assay).

The clonotype was recovered from a human donor who had recovered from COVID-19. Sequenced here: CD4+ T cells from blood, cultured in vitro, sampled about 7 months after SARS-CoV-2 vaccination. J is TRBJ1-2 and V is TRBV5-4; D ambiguous. The CDR3 spells CASSFESTYGYTF. CDR3 sequence (DNA): TGTGCCAGCAGCTTTGAGTCTACCTATGGCTACACCTTC.